The 26 T cell receptor beta chains presented below share a single source sample, sequenced in a study of OX40 agonist ivuxolimab in advanced cancers. Data came from immunoSEQ multiplex PCR; TCRdb stores just in-frame clones and leaves some out. The table has 65,000 to 95,000 clones, roughly 89% seen once. The input for sequencing was CD4+ or CD8+ T cells sorted from blood, taken in a trial of the OX40 agonist ivuxolimab. These TCRs come from an adult with an advanced solid tumor such as melanoma, head and neck, liver or kidney cancer.

The genes are TRBV5-1 and TRBJ2-7; no clear D. The length of the CDR3 is 14 residues. Germline CDR1 and CDR2: SGHRS and YFSETQ. V was trimmed by 4 bases and J by 2 bases, leaving 13 bases between them. CDR3 region: CASSPKAEPYEQYF. CDR3 DNA sequence: TGCGCCAGCAGCCCCAAGGCGGAGCCCTACGAGCAGTACTTC.

This sequence joins TRBV10-3 and TRBJ1-6; D gene ambiguous. The V gene lost 3 bases and the J gene lost 3 bases, with 3 bases spanning the gap. In germline, CDR1 is ENHRY, CDR2 SYGVKD. The CDR3 totals 13 residues. The CDR3 DNA reads TGTGCCATCAGTGAAAGCTATAATTCACCCCTCCACTTT. Its translation: CAISESYNSPLHF.

This rearrangement joins TRBV11-2 to TRBJ2-3; 7 bases map to TRBD2. Trimming took 4 bases from V and 10 from J; bases not matched to a gene: 8. CDR3 length: 13 residues. The germline V gene has CDR1 SGHAT and CDR2 FQNNGV. The CDR3 DNA is TGTGCCAGCAGCTCCCCACTAGCGTGGGCGCAGTATTTT. This translates into CASSSPLAWAQYF.

About this clone itself: This sample includes further DNA sequences coding for the same CDR3. The chain joins TRBV19 to TRBJ1-1, with D hard to call. The V gene's germline CDR1 is LNHDA and CDR2 SQIVND (reference sequence). Trimming removed 3 bases at V and 1 base at J, with 6 bases between. The length of the CDR3 is 13 residues. The chain's CDR3 is CASSILRNTEAFF. The DNA for the CDR3 is TGTGCCAGTAGTATTCTCAGGAACACTGAAGCTTTCTTT.

The chain couples TRBV19 to TRBJ2-5; D is undetermined. The CDR3 contains 16 residues. The germline V gene encodes CDR1 LNHDA and CDR2 SQIVND (reference sequence). V lost 5 bases and J lost 3, with 19 bases in between. CDR3 sequence: CASSPTLLSGEETQYF. The CDR3 nucleotides are TGTGCCAGTAGTCCAACACTATTGAGTGGGGAAGAGACCCAGTACTTC.

The chain carries TRBV29-1 and TRBJ1-2; TRBD1 is a possible D gene (5 bases). The V and J ends lost 4 bases and 4 bases respectively, with 13 bases between them. Germline lookup yields CDR1 SQVTM and CDR2 ANQGSEA. This CDR3 has 13 residues. The CDR3 loop reads CSVGGGVSYGYTF. The DNA of the CDR3 is TGCAGCGTTGGGGGGGGAGTCTCCTATGGCTACACCTTC.

The V and J genes are TRBV6-6 and TRBJ2-1; D may be TRBD2 (6 bases). The V end lost 3 bases, the J end lost 2 bases, and 11 bases lay between the germline ends. CDR1 MNHNY and CDR2 SVGAGI come from the germline V gene (reference sequence). CDR3 size: 15 residues. This CDR3 reads CASSYSGGPYNEQFF. CDR3 bases: TGTGCCAGCAGTTATAGCGGCGGGCCCTACAATGAGCAGTTCTTC.

The rearrangement links TRBV30 to TRBJ1-6; D call uncertain. V shed 4 bases and J shed 3 bases, with 13 bases lying between them. The CDR3 consists of 15 residues. Germline V CDR1 and CDR2: GTSNPN, SVGIG (reference sequence). CDR3 residues: CAWTGSKGYNSPLHF. The DNA for the CDR3 is TGTGCCTGGACGGGGTCCAAAGGCTATAATTCACCCCTCCACTTT.

The gene calls are TRBV6-1 and TRBJ2-2; tentatively, D is TRBD1 (6 bases). The V gene's germline CDR1 is MNHNS and CDR2 SASEGT. V lost 7 bases and J 7 bases, leaving 19 bases between the germline ends. The CDR3 spans 15 residues. CDR3 bases: TGTGCCAGCAACCAAGGAACAGGGCCGTTCGGGGAGCTGTTTTTT. It is translated as CASNQGTGPFGELFF.

V usage is TRBV28 and J usage is TRBJ1-2, with a possible D match to TRBD1 (6 bases). Trimming removed 5 bases at V and 8 bases at J, with 21 bases between. The CDR3 consists of 15 residues. The germline gives CDR1 MDHEN, CDR2 SYDVKM. The CDR3 nucleotides read TGTGCCAGCAGTAGCAGGGGAACACCGATTAGAGGCTACACCTTC. Amino acid sequence: CASSSRGTPIRGYTF.

The rearrangement joins TRBV11-2 to TRBJ1-5, with unresolved D. Deletions cut 4 bases from V and 0 bases from J, with 7 bases between. The CDR3 totals 14 residues. CDR1 SGHAT and CDR2 FQNNGV come from the germline V gene. The CDR3 nucleotides are TGTGCCAGCAGCTCCAGGCATAGCAATCAGCCCCAGCATTTT. It translates to CASSSRHSNQPQHF. Filled out from reference TRBV11-2 and TRBJ1-5, the complete variable domain reads EAGVAQSPRYKIIEKRQSVAFWCNPISGHATLYWYQQILGQGPKLLIQFQNNGVVDDSQLPKDRFSAERLKGVDSTLKIQPAKLEDSAVYLCASSSRHSNQPQHFGDGTRLSIL.

The chain uses TRBV19 and TRBJ2-5; tentative D call: TRBD1 (6 bases). V gave up 7 bases and J gave up 2 bases, with 14 bases separating them. The CDR3 extends over 14 amino acids. CDR1 and CDR2 from the germline V gene are LNHDA and SQIVND (reference sequence). The CDR3 region is CASKRRGTQETQYF. The CDR3 DNA reads as TGTGCCAGTAAGAGAAGGGGGACACAAGAGACCCAGTACTTC. The entire variable domain, with the rest obtained from reference TRBV19 and TRBJ2-5, is as follows: DGGITQSPKYLFRKEGQNVTLSCEQNLNHDAMYWYRQDPGQGLRLIYYSQIVNDFQKGDIAEGYSVSREKKESFPLTVTSAQKNPTAFYLCASKRRGTQETQYFGPGTRLLVL.

On this clone: The identical CDR3 is also encoded by other nucleotide sequences in the sample. This chain links TRBV5-1 with TRBJ1-1; D unresolved. Germline CDR1 reads SGHRS; CDR2 reads YFSETQ. Trimming removed 0 bases at V and 1 base at J, with 4 bases between. CDR3 length: 13 residues. The CDR3 spells CASSLGGNTEAFF. The CDR3 nucleotides are TGCGCCAGCAGCTTGGGGGGGAACACTGAAGCTTTCTTT.

The chain carries TRBV5-1 and TRBJ1-4, with D possibly matching TRBD1 (6 bases). The CDR3 loop spans 14 amino acids. The germline gives CDR1 SGHRS, CDR2 YFSETQ. The V end was cut by 4 bases, the J end by 6 bases, with 13 bases between. The CDR3 here is CASSARGGDEKLFF. As DNA, the CDR3 is TGCGCCAGCAGCGCGAGGGGGGGTGATGAAAAACTGTTTTTT.

This chain joins TRBV9 and TRBJ2-7; D might be TRBD1 (5 bases). Looked up from germline, CDR1 is SGDLS and CDR2 is YYNGEE. Trimming took off 4 bases at V and 6 bases at J, with 14 bases between the two ends. The CDR3 loop spans 13 amino acids. The CDR3, as DNA: TGTGCCAGCAGCCTCCGCCCAGGGCCCGAGCAGTACTTC. It codes for CASSLRPGPEQYF.

The chain uses TRBV6-6 and TRBJ2-1; TRBD2 agrees at 11 bases. The length of the CDR3 is 16 residues. V shed 3 bases, J shed 7 bases, and the junction held 8 bases outside the gene matches. In germline, CDR1 is MNHNY, CDR2 SVGAGI (reference sequence). CDR3 in DNA: TGTGCCAGCAGTTATGGTAGCGGGGGGGCCAAGAATGAGCAGTTCTTC. This gives the protein CASSYGSGGAKNEQFF.

This clone was seen a single time. The rearrangement links TRBV6-1 to TRBJ2-7; TRBD2 agrees at 11 bases. Germline lookup yields CDR1 MNHNS and CDR2 SASEGT. The CDR3 totals 15 residues. Trimming at V came to 6 bases and at J to 0 bases, leaving 4 bases not matched to a gene. The CDR3 bases are TGTGCCAGCAGGCTAGCGGGGGGCCGCTCCTACGAGCAGTACTTC. It codes for CASRLAGGRSYEQYF.

The chain recombines TRBV15 with TRBJ1-5; 9 positions agree with TRBD1. V was clipped by 2 bases and J by 4 bases; unmatched bases: 3. Germline CDR1 and CDR2: LNHNV and YYDKDF (reference sequence). This CDR3 is 15 amino acids long. Written as DNA, the CDR3 is TGTGCCACCAGCAGATCGGGACAGGGAAATCAGCCCCAGCATTTT. This sequence encodes CATSRSGQGNQPQHF.

The CDR3 sequence: CASRETGNTEAFF. The DNA for the CDR3 is TGCGCCAGCAGAGAGACAGGGAACACTGAAGCTTTCTTT. The chain is built from TRBV5-1 and TRBJ1-1; D is possibly TRBD1 (6 bases). This CDR3 contains 13 residues. The germline V gene has CDR1 SGHRS and CDR2 YFSETQ. V was pared by 5 bases and J by 1 base, with 9 bases between.

This clone was observed once. The CDR3 DNA follows: TGTGCCAGCAGTCCTCGAGGGGGGATGTACCAAGAGACCCAGTACTTC. It translates to CASSPRGGMYQETQYF. The chain joins TRBV25-1 to TRBJ2-5; D assignment may be TRBD1 or TRBD2 (6 bases each). The CDR3 runs 16 residues. V lost 5 bases and J 0 bases, leaving 16 bases between the germline ends. Germline V gene lookup returns CDR1 MGHDK and CDR2 SYGVNS.

The gene calls are TRBV2 and TRBJ2-1, with 8 bases identical to TRBD2. This CDR3 is built from 17 residues. J was trimmed by 6 bases and V by 3 bases; bases with no gene match: 13. The germline CDR1 and CDR2 sequences are SNHLY and FYNNEI. CDR3 in DNA: TGTGCCAGCAGTGATGGAGGGCTATGGACTAGCCCCAATGAGCAGTTCTTC. It yields the protein CASSDGGLWTSPNEQFF.

The chain has TRBV5-1 and TRBJ2-5; weak D call: TRBD2 (6 bases). The end of the DNA fits TRBJ2-7 better, so the J call may be wrong. Germline V gene sequence: CDR1 SGHRS, CDR2 YFSETQ. The CDR3 is made up of 16 amino acids. The CDR3: CASAILPGLTSYEQYF. The CDR3 nucleotides are TGCGCCAGCGCCATCCTTCCGGGACTCACTTCCTACGAGCAGTACTTC.

J is TRBJ2-2 and V is TRBV10-3; D not certain. CDR1 ENHRY and CDR2 SYGVKD come from the germline V gene. This CDR3 has 12 residues. The V end was cut by 3 bases, the J end by 8 bases, with 7 bases between. In nucleotides, the CDR3 is TGTGCCATCAGTGACCGTGGGGGGGAGCTGTTTTTT. As protein: CAISDRGGELFF.

The genes are TRBV6-1 and TRBJ1-5; a possible D gene is TRBD1 (5 bases). CDR3 size: 13 residues. Germline CDR1 and CDR2: MNHNS and SASEGT. With 3 bases removed from V and 11 bases from J, the gap between germline ends came to 14 bases. Here the CDR3 reads CASSEGPRGTQHF. CDR3 bases: TGTGCCAGCAGTGAGGGACCCCGGGGGACCCAGCATTTT.

This rearrangement joins TRBV5-5 to TRBJ2-2, with TRBD1 identical over 10 bases. V trimming: 0 bases; J trimming: 4 bases; junction bases outside the gene matches: 0. In germline, CDR1 is SGHKS, CDR2 YYEKEE (reference sequence). There are 15 residues in the CDR3. CDR3 protein: CASSLGTGGTGELFF. The CDR3 DNA reads as TGTGCCAGCAGCTTGGGGACAGGGGGCACCGGGGAGCTGTTTTTT.

V usage is TRBV30 and J usage is TRBJ1-1, with D hard to call. The CDR3 length is 15 residues. V was pared by 4 bases and J by 0 bases, with 15 bases between. CDR1 is GTSNPN and CDR2 is SVGIG in the germline V gene (reference sequence). CDR3 in amino acids: CAWKYGDRMNTEAFF. DNA of the CDR3: TGTGCCTGGAAATACGGGGATCGTATGAACACTGAAGCTTTCTTT.